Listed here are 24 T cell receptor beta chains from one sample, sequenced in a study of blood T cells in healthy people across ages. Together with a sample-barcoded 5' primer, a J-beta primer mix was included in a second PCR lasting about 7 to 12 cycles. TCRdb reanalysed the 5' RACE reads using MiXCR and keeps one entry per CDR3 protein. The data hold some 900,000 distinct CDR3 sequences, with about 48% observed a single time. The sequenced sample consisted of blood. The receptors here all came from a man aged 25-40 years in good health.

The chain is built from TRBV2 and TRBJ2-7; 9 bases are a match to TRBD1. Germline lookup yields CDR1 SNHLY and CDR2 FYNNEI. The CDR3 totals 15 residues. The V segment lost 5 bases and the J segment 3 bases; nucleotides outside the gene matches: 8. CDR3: CASSSEQGAIYEQYF. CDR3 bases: TGTGCCAGCAGTTCGGAACAGGGGGCGATCTACGAGCAGTACTTC.

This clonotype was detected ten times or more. The CDR3 loop reads CASSLQGVAYEQYF. The CDR3 DNA reads TGTGCCAGCAGTCTACAGGGGGTTGCCTACGAGCAGTACTTC. The chain joins TRBV6-5 to TRBJ2-7, with 8 bases fitting TRBD1. The CDR3 is 14 residues long. V lost 5 bases, J lost 2 bases, and 5 bases stayed unmatched. Germline V gene data show CDR1 as MNHEY and CDR2 as SVGAGI.

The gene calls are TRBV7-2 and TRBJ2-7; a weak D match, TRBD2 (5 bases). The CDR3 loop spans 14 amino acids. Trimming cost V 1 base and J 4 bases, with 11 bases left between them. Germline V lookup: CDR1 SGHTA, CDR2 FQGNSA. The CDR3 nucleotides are TGTGCCAGCAGCTTAGTTCTCAGGAGGTACGAGCAGTACTTC. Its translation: CASSLVLRRYEQYF. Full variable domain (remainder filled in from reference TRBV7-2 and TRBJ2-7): GAGVSQSPSNKVTEKGKDVELRCDPISGHTALYWYRQSLGQGLEFLIYFQGNSAPDKSGLPSDRFSAERTGGSVSTLTIQRTQQEDSAVYLCASSLVLRRYEQYFGPGTRLTVT.

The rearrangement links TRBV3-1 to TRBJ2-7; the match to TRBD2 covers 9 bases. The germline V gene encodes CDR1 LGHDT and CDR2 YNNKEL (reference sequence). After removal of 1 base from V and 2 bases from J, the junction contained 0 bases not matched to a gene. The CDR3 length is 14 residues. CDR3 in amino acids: CASSQGGRAYEQYF. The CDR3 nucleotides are TGTGCCAGCAGCCAAGGCGGGAGGGCCTACGAGCAGTACTTC.

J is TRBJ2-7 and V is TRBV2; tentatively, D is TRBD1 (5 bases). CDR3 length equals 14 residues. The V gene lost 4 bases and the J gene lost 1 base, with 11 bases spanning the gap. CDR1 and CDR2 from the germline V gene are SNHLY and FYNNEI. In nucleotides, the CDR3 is TGTGCCAGCAGTGGTGAAAGGGGATCCTACGAGCAGTACTTC. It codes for CASSGERGSYEQYF.

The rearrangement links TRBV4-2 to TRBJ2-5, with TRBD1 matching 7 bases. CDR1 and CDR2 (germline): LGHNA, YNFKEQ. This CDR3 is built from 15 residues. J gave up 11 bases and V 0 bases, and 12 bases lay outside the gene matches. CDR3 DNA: TGTGCCAGCAGCCAAGAACGGGACAGTACCCATGAGCAGTACTTC. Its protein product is CASSQERDSTHEQYF.

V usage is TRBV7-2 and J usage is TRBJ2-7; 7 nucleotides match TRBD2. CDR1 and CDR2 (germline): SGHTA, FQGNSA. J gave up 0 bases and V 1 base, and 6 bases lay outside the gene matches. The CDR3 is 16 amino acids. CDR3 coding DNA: TGTGCCAGCAGCTTAGAGGGTCTAGCGGACTCCTACGAGCAGTACTTC. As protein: CASSLEGLADSYEQYF.

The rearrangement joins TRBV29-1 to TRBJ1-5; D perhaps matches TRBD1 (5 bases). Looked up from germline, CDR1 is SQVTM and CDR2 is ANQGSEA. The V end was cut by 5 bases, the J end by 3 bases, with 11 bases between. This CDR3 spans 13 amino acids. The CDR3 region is CSVQQGPNQPQHF. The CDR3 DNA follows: TGCAGCGTTCAGCAGGGACCCAATCAGCCCCAGCATTTT.

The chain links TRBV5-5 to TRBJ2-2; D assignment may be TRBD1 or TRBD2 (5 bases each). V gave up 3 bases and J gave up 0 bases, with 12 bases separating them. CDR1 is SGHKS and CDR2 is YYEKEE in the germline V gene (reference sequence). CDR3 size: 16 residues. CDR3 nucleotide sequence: TGTGCCAGCAGCTATATCGGGACGGCGAACACCGGGGAGCTGTTTTTT. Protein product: CASSYIGTANTGELFF.

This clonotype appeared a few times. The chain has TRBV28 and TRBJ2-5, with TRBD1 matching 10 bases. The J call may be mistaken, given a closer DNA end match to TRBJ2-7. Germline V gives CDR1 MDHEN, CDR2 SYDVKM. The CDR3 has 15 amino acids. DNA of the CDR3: TGTGCCAGCACTAACGGCGGGACAGGGGATCACGAGCAGTACTTC. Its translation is CASTNGGTGDHEQYF.

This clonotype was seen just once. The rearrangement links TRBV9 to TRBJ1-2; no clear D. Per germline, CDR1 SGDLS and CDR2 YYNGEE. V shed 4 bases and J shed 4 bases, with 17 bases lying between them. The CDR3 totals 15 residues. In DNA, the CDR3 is TGTGCCAGCAGCCCCACCACAGACGAGGGCTATGGCTACACCTTC. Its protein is CASSPTTDEGYGYTF. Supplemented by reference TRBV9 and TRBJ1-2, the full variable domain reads DSGVTQTPKHLITATGQRVTLRCSPRSGDLSVYWYQQSLDQGLQFLIQYYNGEERAKGNILERFSAQQFPDLHSELNLSSLELGDSALYFCASSPTTDEGYGYTFGSGTRLTVV.

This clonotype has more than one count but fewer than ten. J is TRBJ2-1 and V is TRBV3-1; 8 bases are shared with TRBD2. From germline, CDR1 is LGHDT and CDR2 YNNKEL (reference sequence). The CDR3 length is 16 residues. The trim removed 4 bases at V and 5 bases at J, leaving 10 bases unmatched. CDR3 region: CASSRGGGPFNNEQFF. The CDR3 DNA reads TGTGCCAGCAGCCGAGGCGGGGGGCCGTTCAACAATGAGCAGTTCTTC.

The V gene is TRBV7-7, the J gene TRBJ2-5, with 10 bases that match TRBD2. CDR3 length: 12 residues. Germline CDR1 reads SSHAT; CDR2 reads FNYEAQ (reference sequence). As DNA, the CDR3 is TGTGCTAGCGGGGGGCCTGGCAATGAGCAGTACTTC. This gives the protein CASGGPGNEQYF.

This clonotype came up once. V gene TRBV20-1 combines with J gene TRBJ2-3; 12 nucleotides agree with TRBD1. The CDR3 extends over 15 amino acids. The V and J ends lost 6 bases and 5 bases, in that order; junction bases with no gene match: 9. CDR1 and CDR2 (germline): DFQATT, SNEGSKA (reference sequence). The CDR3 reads CSALRDRGREDTQYF. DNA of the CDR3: TGCAGTGCCCTCCGGGACAGGGGGCGCGAAGATACGCAGTATTTT.

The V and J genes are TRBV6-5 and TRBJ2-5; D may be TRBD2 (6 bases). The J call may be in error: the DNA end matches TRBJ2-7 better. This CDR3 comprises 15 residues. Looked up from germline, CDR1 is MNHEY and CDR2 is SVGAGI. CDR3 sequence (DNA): TGTGCCAGCAGTCACCCCTCGAGGACTACCTACGAGCAGTACTTC. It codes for CASSHPSRTTYEQYF.

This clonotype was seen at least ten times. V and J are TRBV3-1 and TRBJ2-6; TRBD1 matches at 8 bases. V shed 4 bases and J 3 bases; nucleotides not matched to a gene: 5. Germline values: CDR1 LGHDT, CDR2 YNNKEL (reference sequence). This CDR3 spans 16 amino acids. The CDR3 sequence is CASSPRTGYGANVLTF. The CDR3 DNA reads TGTGCCAGCAGCCCTCGGACAGGGTATGGGGCCAACGTCCTGACTTTC.

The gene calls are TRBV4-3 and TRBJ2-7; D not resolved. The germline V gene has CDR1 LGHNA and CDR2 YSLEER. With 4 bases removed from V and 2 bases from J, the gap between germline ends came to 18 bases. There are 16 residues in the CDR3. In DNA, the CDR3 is TGCGCCAGCAGCCGGGCGCCCGGGCCGCCAGCCTACGAGCAGTACTTC. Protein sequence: CASSRAPGPPAYEQYF.

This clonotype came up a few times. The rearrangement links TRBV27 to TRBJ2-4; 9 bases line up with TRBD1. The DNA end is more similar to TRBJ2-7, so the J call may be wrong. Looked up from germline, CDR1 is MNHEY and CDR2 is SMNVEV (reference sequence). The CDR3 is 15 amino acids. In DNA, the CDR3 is TGTGCCAGCAGTTTTGCCGGGACAGGGACAGTCGAGCAGTACTTC. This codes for CASSFAGTGTVEQYF.

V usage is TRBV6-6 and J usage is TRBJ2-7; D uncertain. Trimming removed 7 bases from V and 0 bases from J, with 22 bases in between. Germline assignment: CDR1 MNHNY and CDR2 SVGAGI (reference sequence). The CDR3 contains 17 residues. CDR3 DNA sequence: TGTGCCAGCATTGGCTCGACTTCATTCCGATTCTCCTACGAGCAGTACTTC. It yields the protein CASIGSTSFRFSYEQYF.

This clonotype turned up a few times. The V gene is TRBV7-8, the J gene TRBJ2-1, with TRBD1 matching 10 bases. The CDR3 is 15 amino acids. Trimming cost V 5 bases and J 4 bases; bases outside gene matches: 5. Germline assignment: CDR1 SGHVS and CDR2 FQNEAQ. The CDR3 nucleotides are TGTGCCAGCAGCGCCGGGACAGGGGCTTACAATGAGCAGTTCTTC. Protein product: CASSAGTGAYNEQFF.

The CDR3 reads CASSFEGQGTSPLHF. CDR3 sequence (DNA): TGCGCCAGCAGCTTTGAAGGACAGGGGACTTCACCCCTCCACTTT. The chain couples TRBV5-1 to TRBJ1-6, with 9 bases fitting TRBD1. This CDR3 is 15 amino acids long. Germline V CDR1 and CDR2: SGHRS, YFSETQ. V was pared by 2 bases and J by 9 bases, with 6 bases of the junction left unmatched.

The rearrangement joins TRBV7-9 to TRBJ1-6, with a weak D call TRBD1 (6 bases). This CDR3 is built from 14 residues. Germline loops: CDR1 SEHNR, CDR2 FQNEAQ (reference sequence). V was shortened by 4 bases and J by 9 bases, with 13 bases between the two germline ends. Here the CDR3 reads CASSSQGIGSPLHF. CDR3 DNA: TGTGCCAGCAGCTCCCAGGGGATTGGTTCACCCCTCCACTTT.

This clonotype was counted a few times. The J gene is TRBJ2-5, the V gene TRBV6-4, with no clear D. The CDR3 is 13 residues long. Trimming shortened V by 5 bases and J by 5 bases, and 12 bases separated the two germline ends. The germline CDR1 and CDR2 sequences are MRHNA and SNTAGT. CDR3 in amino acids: CASSSSEIETQYF. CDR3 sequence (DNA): TGTGCCAGCAGTTCATCGGAGATCGAGACCCAGTACTTC.

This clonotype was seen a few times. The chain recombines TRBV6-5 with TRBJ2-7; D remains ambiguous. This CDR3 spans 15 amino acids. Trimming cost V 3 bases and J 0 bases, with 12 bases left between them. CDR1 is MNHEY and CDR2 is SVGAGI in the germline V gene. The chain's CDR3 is CASSYGQIGSYEQYF. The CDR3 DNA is TGTGCCAGCAGTTATGGCCAGATCGGCTCCTACGAGCAGTACTTC.